This TCR beta chain was identified in a study of identical twins. V lost 4 bases to trimming and J lost 0 bases, with 14 bases between them. The germline V gene encodes CDR1 LGHNA and CDR2 YNFKEQ. The CDR3 consists of 16 residues. This clonotype was counted a few times. Via MiXCR, TCRdb re-called the 5' RACE reads, giving one row per CDR3 protein. The table lists around 570,000 distinct CDR3 sequences, nearly 10% of them singletons. This sample also appeared in a second study, on yellow fever vaccine responses in identical twins.

This rearrangement joins TRBV4-2 to TRBJ2-3; tentatively, D is TRBD2 (5 bases). The sequence came from a woman in her late teens or twenties in good health. The sequenced sample consisted of PBMCs. CDR3 coding DNA: TGTGCCAGCAGCCTCATCCCCGCGGGCAGCACAGATACGCAGTATTTT. Amino acids: CASSLIPAGSTDTQYF.